What follows are 15 T cell receptor beta chains derived from one specimen sequenced in a study of cytomegalovirus exposure and HLA in healthy donors. PCR employed 60 Vbeta and 13 Jbeta primers. TCRdb's copy holds only in-frame clones and misses some; the assay was immunoSEQ multiplex PCR. The sample lists about 140,000 clones, almost 85% seen once, with 3.2% in the top ten. Sequencing was carried out using PBMCs. These receptor sequences come from a man aged 18 to 35 in good health and CMV-seropositive.

The chain couples TRBV27 to TRBJ2-7; maybe TRBD2 (6 bases). Germline V gives CDR1 MNHEY, CDR2 SMNVEV (reference sequence). The CDR3 runs 14 residues. V gave up 3 bases and J gave up 0 bases, with 9 bases separating them. CDR3 in DNA: TGTGCCAGCAGTTTGCGGGGTATCTCCTACGAGCAGTACTTC. Translation: CASSLRGISYEQYF.

With regard to this clone: The germline gene is not matched at one end of the junction; a read error may be the cause. The chain is built from TRBV7-7 and TRBJ2-7, with 8 bases identical to TRBD1. CDR1 and CDR2 (germline): SSHAT, FNYEAQ (reference sequence). The CDR3 contains 15 residues. The CDR3 here is CASSERQGTVSQQYF. For the CDR3, the DNA is TGTGCTAGCAGCGAACGACAGGGGACGGTCAGCCAGCAGTACTTC.

This CDR3 is CASSPGQGIVHEQYF. DNA of the CDR3: TGTGCCAGCAGCCCGGGACAGGGGATCGTCCACGAGCAGTACTTC. The rearrangement uses TRBV6-5 and TRBJ2-7, with 10 bases identical to TRBD1. The CDR3 runs to 15 residues. Germline CDR1 is MNHEY and CDR2 is SVGAGI. The V and J ends lost 6 bases and 5 bases, in that order; junction bases with no gene match: 10.

The V and J genes are TRBV7-9 and TRBJ2-3; D remains ambiguous. With 2 bases removed from V and 2 bases from J, the gap between germline ends came to 17 bases. Germline V lookup: CDR1 SEHNR, CDR2 FQNEAQ (reference sequence). This CDR3 is built from 17 residues. CDR3 coding DNA: TGTGCCAGCAGCTTATCGTCCGCTCCTCAGGACACAGATACGCAGTATTTT. It yields the protein CASSLSSAPQDTDTQYF.

This clone was detected only once. This chain uses TRBV28 with TRBJ2-4; D possibly corresponds to TRBD1 (7 bases). This CDR3 spans 13 amino acids. V lost 5 bases, J lost 8 bases, and 13 bases lay in between. The germline gives CDR1 MDHEN, CDR2 SYDVKM. DNA of the CDR3: TGTGCCAGCAGTCCGACAGGGAGGCACATTCAGTACTTC. The encoded protein is CASSPTGRHIQYF.

This clone occurred once. The chain employs TRBV14 and TRBJ1-2; 7 nucleotides match TRBD1. Looked up from germline, CDR1 is SGHDN and CDR2 is FVKESK. V shed 5 bases and J 5 bases; nucleotides not matched to a gene: 5. The length of the CDR3 is 13 residues. The CDR3 sequence is CASSTGQYYGYTF. The CDR3 DNA sequence: TGTGCCAGCAGCACGGGACAGTATTATGGCTACACCTTC.

The chain uses TRBV4-1 and TRBJ1-2, with 7 bases matching TRBD1. The CDR3 spans 16 residues. Looked up from germline, CDR1 is MGHRA and CDR2 is YSYEKL. V was pared by 3 bases and J by 4 bases, with 11 bases of the junction left unmatched. The CDR3 here is CASSQTTGEVGYGYTF. The CDR3 DNA reads TGCGCCAGCAGCCAGACCACAGGGGAGGTGGGCTATGGCTACACCTTC.

The chain has TRBV5-1 and TRBJ2-1; TRBD2 matches at 13 bases. The CDR3 has 18 amino acids. The germline V gene encodes CDR1 SGHRS and CDR2 YFSETQ. The ends lost 2 bases at V and 3 bases at J; junction bases unmatched: 8. CDR3 nucleotide sequence: TGCGCCAGCAGCTTAGGACTAGCGGGAGTTTCCTTCTACAATGAGCAGTTCTTC. The encoded protein is CASSLGLAGVSFYNEQFF.

This clone was detected once. The chain uses TRBV5-1 and TRBJ2-5; TRBD2 matches 9 bases. In germline, CDR1 is SGHRS, CDR2 YFSETQ. The CDR3 sequence is 16 residues long. The trim removed 4 bases at V and 5 bases at J, leaving 12 bases unmatched. The CDR3 here is CASSPVVAGELETQYF. CDR3 coding DNA: TGCGCCAGCAGCCCTGTAGTAGCGGGAGAATTGGAGACCCAGTACTTC.

The rearrangement joins TRBV28 to TRBJ1-2; no firm D call. With 6 bases removed from V and 5 bases from J, the gap between germline ends came to 7 bases. This CDR3 comprises 11 residues. CDR1 is MDHEN, CDR2 SYDVKM, per germline. The CDR3 reads CASRESYGYTF. In DNA, the CDR3 is TGTGCCAGCAGGGAGTCATATGGCTACACCTTC.

V and J are TRBV6-1 and TRBJ2-7, with TRBD2 identical over 11 bases. Germline values: CDR1 MNHNS, CDR2 SASEGT. This CDR3 comprises 13 residues. The CDR3 spells CAASGRPSGEQYF. Here the CDR3 DNA reads TGTGCGGCTAGCGGGAGGCCATCCGGCGAGCAGTACTTC.

This clone has a single count. This rearrangement joins TRBV25-1 to TRBJ1-2, with TRBD1 as a possible D gene (6 bases). CDR3 length: 14 amino acids. V gave up 3 bases and J gave up 8 bases, with 16 bases separating them. The germline V gene encodes CDR1 MGHDK and CDR2 SYGVNS. This CDR3 reads CASSENGGAGGYTF. The CDR3 DNA is TGTGCCAGCAGTGAGAATGGGGGCGCAGGGGGCTACACCTTC.

The V and J genes are TRBV4-1 and TRBJ2-1; 16 bases align to TRBD2. The V gene's germline CDR1 is MGHRA and CDR2 YSYEKL. This CDR3 is built from 19 residues. J was trimmed by 2 bases and V by 3 bases; bases with no gene match: 7. The CDR3 nucleotides read TGCGCCAGCAGCCAGCCGGGACTAGCGGGAGGGCCGACCTACAATGAGCAGTTCTTC. This sequence encodes CASSQPGLAGGPTYNEQFF.

The chain has TRBV11-2 and TRBJ2-7; TRBD2 matches 11 bases. Unmatched junction bases numbered 8, after V lost 5 bases and J lost 5 bases. The CDR3 consists of 15 residues. Germline V gene data show CDR1 as SGHAT and CDR2 as FQNNGV. DNA of the CDR3: TGTGCCAGCAGCCTAGGGACTAGCGGTCTCAACGAGCAGTACTTC. Protein sequence: CASSLGTSGLNEQYF.

The V gene is TRBV27, the J gene TRBJ2-5; TRBD1 is a possible D gene (6 bases). Germline V gene lookup returns CDR1 MNHEY and CDR2 SMNVEV (reference sequence). This CDR3 has 16 residues. V was trimmed by 3 bases and J by 2 bases, leaving 16 bases between them. CDR3 DNA: TGTGCCAGCAGTTTGGTTCTGGGGGCGCGACAAGAGACCCAGTACTTC. Translation gives CASSLVLGARQETQYF.